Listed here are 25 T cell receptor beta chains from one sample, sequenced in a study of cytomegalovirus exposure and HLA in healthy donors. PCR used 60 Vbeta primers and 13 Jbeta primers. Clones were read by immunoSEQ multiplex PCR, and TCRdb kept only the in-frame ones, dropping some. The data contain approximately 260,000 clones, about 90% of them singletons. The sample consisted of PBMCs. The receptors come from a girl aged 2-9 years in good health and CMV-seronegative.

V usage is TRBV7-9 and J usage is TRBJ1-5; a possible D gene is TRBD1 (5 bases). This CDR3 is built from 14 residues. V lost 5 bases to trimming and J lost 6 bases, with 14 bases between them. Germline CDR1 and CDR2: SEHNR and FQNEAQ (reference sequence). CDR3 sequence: CASSAAGLSQPQHF. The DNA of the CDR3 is TGTGCCAGCAGCGCCGCAGGGCTAAGTCAGCCCCAGCATTTT.

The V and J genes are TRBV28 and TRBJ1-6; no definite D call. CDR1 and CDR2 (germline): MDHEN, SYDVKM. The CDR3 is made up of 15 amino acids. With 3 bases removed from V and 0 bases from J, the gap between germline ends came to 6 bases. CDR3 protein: CASSLMSSYNSPLHF. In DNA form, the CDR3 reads TGTGCCAGCAGTTTGATGAGCTCCTATAATTCACCCCTCCACTTT.

The CDR3, as DNA: TGTGCCAGTCGGACCTTCGGGGGGGCCGGAGCACAAACAGATACGCAGTATTTT. Translation: CASRTFGGAGAQTDTQYF. The rearrangement uses TRBV18 and TRBJ2-3, with 8 bases aligning to TRBD2. The germline V gene has CDR1 KGHSH and CDR2 LQKENI. The CDR3 runs to 18 residues. The ends lost 9 bases at V and 3 bases at J; junction bases unmatched: 20.

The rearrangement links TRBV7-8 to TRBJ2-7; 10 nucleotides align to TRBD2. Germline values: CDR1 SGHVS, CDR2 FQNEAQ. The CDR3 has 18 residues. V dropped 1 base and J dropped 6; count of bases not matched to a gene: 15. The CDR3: CASSLGRLAGDRWGEQYF. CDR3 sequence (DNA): TGTGCCAGCAGCTTAGGGCGGCTAGCGGGGGATCGGTGGGGCGAGCAGTACTTC.

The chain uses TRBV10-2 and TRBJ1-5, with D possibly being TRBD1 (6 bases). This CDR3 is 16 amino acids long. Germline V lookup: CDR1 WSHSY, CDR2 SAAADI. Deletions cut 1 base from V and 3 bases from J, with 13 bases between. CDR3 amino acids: CASSEFGGTANQPQHF. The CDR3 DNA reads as TGCGCCAGCAGTGAGTTTGGGGGCACGGCCAATCAGCCCCAGCATTTT.

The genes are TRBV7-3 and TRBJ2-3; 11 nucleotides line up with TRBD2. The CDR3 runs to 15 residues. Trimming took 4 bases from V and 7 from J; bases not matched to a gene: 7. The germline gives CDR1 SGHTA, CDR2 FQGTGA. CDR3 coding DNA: TGTGCCAGCAGCTCTCTAGCGGGGGGCGGGAATACGCAGTATTTT. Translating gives CASSSLAGGGNTQYF.

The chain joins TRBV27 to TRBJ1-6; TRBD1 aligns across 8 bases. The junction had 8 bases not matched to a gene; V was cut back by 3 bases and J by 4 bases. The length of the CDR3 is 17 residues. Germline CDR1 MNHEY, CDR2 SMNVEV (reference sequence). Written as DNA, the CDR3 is TGTGCCAGCAGTTTGACACTCTGGGACAGGTATAATTCACCCCTCCACTTT. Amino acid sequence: CASSLTLWDRYNSPLHF.

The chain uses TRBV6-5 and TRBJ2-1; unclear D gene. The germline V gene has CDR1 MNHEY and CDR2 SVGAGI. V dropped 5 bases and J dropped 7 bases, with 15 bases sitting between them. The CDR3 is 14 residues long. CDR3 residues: CASSQAIPPNEQFF. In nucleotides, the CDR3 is TGTGCCAGCAGTCAAGCTATCCCCCCGAATGAGCAGTTCTTC.

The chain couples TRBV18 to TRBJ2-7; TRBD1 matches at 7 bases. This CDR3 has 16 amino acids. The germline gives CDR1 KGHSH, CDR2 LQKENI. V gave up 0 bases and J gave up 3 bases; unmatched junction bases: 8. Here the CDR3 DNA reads TGTGCCAGCTCACCACCGAGAGGGGGCCCAGACTACGAGCAGTACTTC. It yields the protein CASSPPRGGPDYEQYF.

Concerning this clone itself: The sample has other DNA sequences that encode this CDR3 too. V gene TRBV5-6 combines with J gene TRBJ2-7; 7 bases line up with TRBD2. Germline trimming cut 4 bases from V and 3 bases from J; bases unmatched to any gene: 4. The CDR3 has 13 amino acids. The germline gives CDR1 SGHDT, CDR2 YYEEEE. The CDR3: CASSLGGDYEQYF. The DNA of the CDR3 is TGTGCCAGCAGCCTTGGGGGGGACTACGAGCAGTACTTC. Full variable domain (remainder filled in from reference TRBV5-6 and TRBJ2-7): DAGVTQSPTHLIKTRGQQVTLRCSPKSGHDTVSWYQQALGQGPQFIFQYYEEEERQRGNFPDRFSGHQFPNYSSELNVNALLLGDSALYLCASSLGGDYEQYFGPGTRLTVT.

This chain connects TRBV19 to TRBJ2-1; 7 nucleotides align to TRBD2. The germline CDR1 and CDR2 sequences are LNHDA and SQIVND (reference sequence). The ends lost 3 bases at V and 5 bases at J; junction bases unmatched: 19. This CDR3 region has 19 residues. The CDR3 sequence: CASSMNRMKSGNFNNEQFF. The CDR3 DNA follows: TGTGCCAGTAGTATGAATAGGATGAAGAGCGGGAACTTTAACAATGAGCAGTTCTTC.

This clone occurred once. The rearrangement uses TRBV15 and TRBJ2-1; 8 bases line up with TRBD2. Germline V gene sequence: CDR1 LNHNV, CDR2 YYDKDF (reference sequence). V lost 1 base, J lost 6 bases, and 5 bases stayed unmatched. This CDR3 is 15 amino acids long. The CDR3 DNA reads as TGTGCCACCAGCAGAGGACTAGCGACGATCAATGAGCAGTTCTTC. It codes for CATSRGLATINEQFF.

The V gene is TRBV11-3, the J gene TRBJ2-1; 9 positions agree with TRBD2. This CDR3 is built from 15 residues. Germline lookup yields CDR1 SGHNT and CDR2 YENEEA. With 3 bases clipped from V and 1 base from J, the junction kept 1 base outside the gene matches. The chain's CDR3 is CASSFSGSSYNEQFF. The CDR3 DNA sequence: TGTGCCAGCAGCTTTAGCGGGAGTTCCTACAATGAGCAGTTCTTC.

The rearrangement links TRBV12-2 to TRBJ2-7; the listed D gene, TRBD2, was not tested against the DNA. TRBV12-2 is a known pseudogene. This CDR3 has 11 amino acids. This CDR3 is CASRLATEQYF. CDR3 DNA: TGTGCAAGTCGCTTAGCTACTGAGCAGTACTTC.

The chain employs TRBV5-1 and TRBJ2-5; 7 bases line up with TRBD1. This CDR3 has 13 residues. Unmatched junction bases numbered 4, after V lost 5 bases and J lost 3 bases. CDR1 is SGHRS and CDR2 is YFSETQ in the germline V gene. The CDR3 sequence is CASRRQGEETQYF. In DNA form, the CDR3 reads TGCGCCAGCAGGAGACAGGGCGAAGAGACCCAGTACTTC.

This chain's CDR3 is CASSVLTGALPGHNEQFF. In nucleotides, the CDR3 is TGTGCCAGCAGCGTCCTGACAGGGGCCCTACCGGGCCACAATGAGCAGTTCTTC. The V and J genes are TRBV9 and TRBJ2-1; TRBD1 matches at 8 bases. The junction had 15 bases not matched to a gene; V was cut back by 2 bases and J by 5 bases. The length of the CDR3 is 18 residues. Germline V gene sequence: CDR1 SGDLS, CDR2 YYNGEE.

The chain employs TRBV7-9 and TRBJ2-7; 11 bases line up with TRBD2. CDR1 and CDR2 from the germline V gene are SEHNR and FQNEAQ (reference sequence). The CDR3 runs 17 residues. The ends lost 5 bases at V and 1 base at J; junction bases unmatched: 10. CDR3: CASSQTQTSGKSYEQYF. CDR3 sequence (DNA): TGTGCCAGCAGCCAAACCCAGACTAGCGGGAAATCCTACGAGCAGTACTTC. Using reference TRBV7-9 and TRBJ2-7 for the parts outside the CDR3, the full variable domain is DTGVSQNPRHKITKRGQNVTFRCDPISEHNRLYWYRQTLGQGPEFLTYFQNEAQLEKSRLLSDRFSAERPKGSFSTLEIQRTEQGDSAMYLCASSQTQTSGKSYEQYFGPGTRLTVT.

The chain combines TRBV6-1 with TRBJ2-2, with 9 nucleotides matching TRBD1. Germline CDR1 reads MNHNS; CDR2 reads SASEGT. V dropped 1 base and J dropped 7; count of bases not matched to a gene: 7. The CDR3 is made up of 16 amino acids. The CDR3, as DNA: TGTGCCAGCAGTGAAGAGACAGGGGGGCTCGGCGGGGAGCTGTTTTTT. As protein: CASSEETGGLGGELFF.

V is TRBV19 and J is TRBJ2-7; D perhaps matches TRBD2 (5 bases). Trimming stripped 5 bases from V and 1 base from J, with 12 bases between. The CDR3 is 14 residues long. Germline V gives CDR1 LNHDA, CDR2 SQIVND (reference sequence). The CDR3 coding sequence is TGTGCCAGTAGTTCATGGACTGATTCCTACGAGCAGTACTTC. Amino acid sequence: CASSSWTDSYEQYF.

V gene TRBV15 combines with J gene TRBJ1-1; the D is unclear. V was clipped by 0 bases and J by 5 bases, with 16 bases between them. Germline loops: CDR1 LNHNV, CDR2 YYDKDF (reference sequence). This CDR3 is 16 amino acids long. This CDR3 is CATSRDSGRIETEAFF. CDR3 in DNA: TGTGCCACCAGCAGAGATTCGGGTAGGATAGAGACTGAAGCTTTCTTT.

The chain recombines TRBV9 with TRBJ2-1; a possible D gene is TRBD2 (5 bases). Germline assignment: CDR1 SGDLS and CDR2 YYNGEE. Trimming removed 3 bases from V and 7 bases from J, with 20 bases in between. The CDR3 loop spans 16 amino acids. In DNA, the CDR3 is TGTGCCAGCAGCGCCAGAGGAGGACGGTTTGGGAATGAGCAGTTCTTC. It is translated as CASSARGGRFGNEQFF.

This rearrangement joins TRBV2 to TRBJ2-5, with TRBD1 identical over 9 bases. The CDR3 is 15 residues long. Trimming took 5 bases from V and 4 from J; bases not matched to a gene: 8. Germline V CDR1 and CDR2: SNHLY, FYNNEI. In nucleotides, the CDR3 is TGTGCCAGCAGTCCCGTGGGACAGGGTCCAGAGACCCAGTACTTC. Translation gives CASSPVGQGPETQYF.

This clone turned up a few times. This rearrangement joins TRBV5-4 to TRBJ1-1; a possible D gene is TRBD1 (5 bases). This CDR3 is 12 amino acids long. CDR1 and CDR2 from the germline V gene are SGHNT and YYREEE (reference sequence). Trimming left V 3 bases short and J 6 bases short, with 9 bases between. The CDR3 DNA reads TGTGCCAGCAGCTCCCAGGGTTCTGAAGCTTTCTTT. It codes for CASSSQGSEAFF. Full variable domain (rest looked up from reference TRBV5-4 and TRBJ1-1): ETGVTQSPTHLIKTRGQQVTLRCSSQSGHNTVSWYQQALGQGPQFIFQYYREEENGRGNFPPRFSGLQFPNYSSELNVNALELDDSALYLCASSSQGSEAFFGQGTRLTVV.

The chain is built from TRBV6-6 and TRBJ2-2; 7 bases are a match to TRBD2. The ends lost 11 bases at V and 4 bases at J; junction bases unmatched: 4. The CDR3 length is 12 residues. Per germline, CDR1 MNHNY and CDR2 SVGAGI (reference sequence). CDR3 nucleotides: TGTGCCGGGAGGGTCTCCACCGGGGAGCTGTTTTTT. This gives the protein CAGRVSTGELFF.

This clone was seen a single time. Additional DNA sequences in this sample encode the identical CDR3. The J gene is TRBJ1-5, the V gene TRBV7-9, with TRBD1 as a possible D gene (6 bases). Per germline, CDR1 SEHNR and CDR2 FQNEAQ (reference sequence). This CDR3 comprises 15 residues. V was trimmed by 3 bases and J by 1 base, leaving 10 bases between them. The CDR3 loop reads CASSLGTGSNQPQHF. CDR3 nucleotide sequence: TGTGCCAGCAGCTTGGGAACAGGGAGCAATCAGCCCCAGCATTTT.